The clone carrying this TCR beta chain was seen a single time. The sample originates from a study of T cell changes during pregnancy in multiple sclerosis. Germline lookup yields CDR1 SGHAT and CDR2 FQNNGV. The CDR3 consists of 13 residues. The V end was cut by 3 bases, the J end by 6 bases, with 11 bases between. This table comes from immunoSEQ multiplex PCR, and its TCRdb copy is limited to in-frame clones, with some not included. Among fewer than 90,000 clones listed, approximately 93% were seen once. The receptor comes from a female donor in good health, enrolled as a control in a pregnancy study. The chain couples TRBV11-2 to TRBJ1-2; D unresolved. The specimen was peripheral blood, collected after pregnancy. CDR3 DNA sequence: TGTGCCAGCAGCTTCCTCGGGTCCAATGGCTACACCTTC. Translated, it gives CASSFLGSNGYTF.